This T cell receptor beta chain comes out of a study of blood T cell repertoires in COVID-19. Turning to the study itself: There were acute and convalescent COVID-19 samples, and they came from the United States, Italy and Spain. The analysed material was cDNA or gDNA that came from T cells, B-cell-depleted T cells, or PBMCs.

Germline loops: CDR1 MNHNY, CDR2 SVGAGI (reference sequence). V lost 2 bases to trimming and J lost 5 bases; unmatched junction nucleotides: 2. This CDR3 has 15 amino acids. In the source study's methods: Cell counts per sample came from amplifying reference gene primers. Assay: immunoSEQ multiplex PCR; the TCRdb copy retains only in-frame clones and omits some. V, J and clone size are those of that table, while D and trimming were read from the DNA. In the table there are under 100,000 clones, around four fifths of which are singletons. The chain joins TRBV6-6 to TRBJ2-1; TRBD2 agrees at 11 bases. The receptor comes from a human donor in a cohort sampled during active COVID-19. The sequenced material came from peripheral blood. The CDR3 nucleotides are TGTGCCAGCAGTTACCAACTAGCGGGGGACAATGAGCAGTTCTTC. Translation: CASSYQLAGDNEQFF.